This T cell receptor (beta chain) was recovered during a study of shared clonotypes between healthy human individuals. Germline loops: CDR1 SGHAT, CDR2 FQNNGV. The CDR3 sequence is 14 residues long. The trim removed 5 bases at V and 8 bases at J, leaving 5 bases unmatched. Only in-frame clones appear in the TCRdb table, and some are missing; sequencing was by immunoSEQ multiplex PCR. Found here are more than 2 million clones, about 95% of them singletons; the top ten hold around 0.13%. This clone was seen a handful of times. The J gene is TRBJ1-4, the V gene TRBV11-2; 10 nucleotides align to TRBD1. This receptor was taken from a man between 18 and 29 years old in good health. The sequencing sample was made of naive CD4+ T cells sorted from blood. This sample's subset: CD45RA+ positively selected. CDR3 in DNA: TGTGCCAGCAGCCGACAGGGGGCCTGGGAAAAACTGTTTTTT. This encodes CASSRQGAWEKLFF.